The 24 T cell receptor beta chains below come from one sample, sequenced in a study of blood T cell repertoires in COVID-19. Produced via immunoSEQ multiplex PCR; TCRdb's table is partial and in-frame only. The sample holds around 250,000 clones, approximately 80% seen once. Sequencing used peripheral blood. The receptors were sampled from a man in his thirties or forties who had recovered from COVID-19.

J is TRBJ2-7 and V is TRBV13; TRBD2 might be the D (6 bases). This CDR3 has 16 amino acids. In germline, CDR1 is PRHDT, CDR2 FYEKMQ (reference sequence). The V end lost 5 bases, the J end lost 1 base, and 18 bases lay between the germline ends. The CDR3 DNA sequence: TGTGCCAGCAGCCGTGGCGAATGGGGACTTTCCTACGAGCAGTACTTC. This codes for CASSRGEWGLSYEQYF.

The rearrangement joins TRBV27 to TRBJ2-3, with D hard to call. Germline-derived CDR1 and CDR2 are MNHEY and SMNVEV (reference sequence). The CDR3 covers 15 residues. V was clipped by 2 bases and J by 2 bases, with 11 bases between them. CDR3 protein: CASSLTFDSTDTQYF. CDR3 coding DNA: TGTGCCAGCAGTTTAACTTTCGATTCCACAGATACGCAGTATTTT.

The chain recombines TRBV6-6 with TRBJ1-2; D not certain. Trimming left V 8 bases short and J 10 bases short, with 14 bases between. The germline CDR1 and CDR2 sequences are MNHNY and SVGAGI (reference sequence). The CDR3 covers 11 residues. The CDR3 DNA is TGTGCCAGCTCCTTGGCGGGGTTCTACACCTTC. Translation: CASSLAGFYTF.

V is TRBV5-4 and J is TRBJ2-3; D is possibly TRBD2 (7 bases). This CDR3 is built from 15 residues. The germline V and J ends were trimmed by 5 bases and 3 bases, with 16 bases remaining between them. Per the germline V gene, CDR1 is SGHNT and CDR2 is YYREEE (reference sequence). DNA of the CDR3: TGTGCCAGCAGAGCATATGGGGGGGCAACAGATACGCAGTATTTT. The encoded protein is CASRAYGGATDTQYF.

The genes are TRBV5-5 and TRBJ2-7, with TRBD2 identical over 7 bases. The germline V gene has CDR1 SGHKS and CDR2 YYEKEE (reference sequence). With 4 bases clipped from V and 4 bases from J, the junction kept 5 bases outside the gene matches. The CDR3 loop spans 13 amino acids. CDR3 region: CASSGAGVYEQYV. The CDR3 DNA is TGTGCCAGCAGCGGCGCGGGGGTTTACGAGCAGTACGTC.

In this sample, this clone turned up a few times. A read error may explain this, as a much larger clone is one base away. CDR3 DNA sequence: TGCGCCAGCAGCCCGGGACAAAACTACGAGCAGTACTTC. Protein sequence: CASSPGQNYEQYF. V is TRBV10-1 and J is TRBJ2-7, with D maybe TRBD1 (6 bases). The CDR3 has 13 amino acids. CDR1 is WNHNN, CDR2 SYGVQD, per germline (reference sequence). V was trimmed by 6 bases and J by 3 bases, leaving 12 bases between them.

CDR3 DNA sequence: TGTGCCAGCAGTTTATCGGGGTGGGAGACCCAGTACTTC. Protein: CASSLSGWETQYF. The chain links TRBV28 to TRBJ2-5; D is possibly TRBD2 (5 bases). CDR1 is MDHEN and CDR2 is SYDVKM in the germline V gene. V was shortened by 1 base and J by 5 bases, with 8 bases between the two germline ends. The CDR3 is 13 amino acids.

In DNA form, the CDR3 reads TGTGCCAGCAGTGATACAGGGAATTCACACTATGGCTACACCTTC. Amino acid sequence: CASSDTGNSHYGYTF. The chain carries TRBV6-1 and TRBJ1-2; D is possibly TRBD1 (6 bases). The V and J ends lost 3 bases and 3 bases respectively, with 14 bases between them. Germline V gives CDR1 MNHNS, CDR2 SASEGT. The CDR3 covers 15 residues.

This clone has just a few counts. The V and J genes are TRBV29-1 and TRBJ1-1, with 11 bases lining up with TRBD1. In germline, CDR1 is SQVTM, CDR2 ANQGSEA. This CDR3 is 14 amino acids long. Germline trimming cut 5 bases from V and 4 bases from J; bases unmatched to any gene: 6. The CDR3 nucleotides are TGCAGCGTTCTTGGACAGGGGGCGGGCACTGAAGCTTTCTTT. It yields the protein CSVLGQGAGTEAFF.

The CDR3 nucleotides read TGTGCCAGCAGGGCTCAGGGAAACCGCTATGGCTACACCTTC. Encoded protein: CASRAQGNRYGYTF. The chain joins TRBV6-1 to TRBJ1-2; D possibly corresponds to TRBD1 (5 bases). Germline V gene data show CDR1 as MNHNS and CDR2 as SASEGT. The CDR3 consists of 14 residues. V lost 6 bases and J lost 4, with 15 bases in between.

The J gene is TRBJ1-1, the V gene TRBV7-9; D may be TRBD1 (5 bases). CDR1 is SEHNR and CDR2 is FQNEAQ in the germline V gene (reference sequence). The CDR3 covers 18 residues. V dropped 2 bases and J dropped 0 bases, with 19 bases sitting between them. The CDR3: CASSLSPRDHLVNTEAFF. CDR3 bases: TGTGCCAGCAGCTTAAGCCCGCGGGACCATCTAGTGAACACTGAAGCTTTCTTT.

This clone appeared a single time. The chain uses TRBV5-1 and TRBJ1-2; tentatively, D is TRBD1 (6 bases). Per the germline V gene, CDR1 is SGHRS and CDR2 is YFSETQ. The CDR3 spans 16 residues. V was clipped by 7 bases and J by 2 bases, with 21 bases between them. The CDR3: CASSVPSGESNYGYTF. CDR3 nucleotides: TGCGCCAGCTCAGTCCCCTCAGGGGAATCGAACTATGGCTACACCTTC. Drawing the rest from reference TRBV5-1 and TRBJ1-2, the complete variable domain is KAGVTQTPRYLIKTRGQQVTLSCSPISGHRSVSWYQQTPGQGLQFLFEYFSETQRNKGNFPGRFSGRQFSNSRSEMNVSTLELGDSALYLCASSVPSGESNYGYTFGSGTRLTVV.

The V call is TRBV2, the J call TRBJ1-1; unclear D gene. Germline V gene data show CDR1 as SNHLY and CDR2 as FYNNEI. CDR3 length: 15 amino acids. V lost 0 bases, J lost 6 bases, and 14 bases lay in between. Here the CDR3 reads CASSEAQLPLSEAFF. CDR3 nucleotides: TGTGCCAGCAGTGAAGCGCAACTCCCCCTCTCTGAAGCTTTCTTT. The variable domain in full, completed from reference TRBV2 and TRBJ1-1, reads EPEVTQTPSHQVTQMGQEVILRCVPISNHLYFYWYRQILGQKVEFLVSFYNNEISEKSEIFDDQFSVERPDGSNFTLKIRSTKLEDSAMYFCASSEAQLPLSEAFFGQGTRLTVV.

Concerning this clone itself: Other DNA sequences within the sample encode an identical CDR3. CDR3 DNA: TGTGCCATCAGTGAAGCACAGCTGAACACTGAAGCTTTCTTT. Its protein product is CAISEAQLNTEAFF. The chain uses TRBV10-3 and TRBJ1-1; D uncertain. Germline assignment: CDR1 ENHRY and CDR2 SYGVKD. CDR3 size: 14 residues. The V end was cut by 3 bases, the J end by 0 bases, with 8 bases between.

The chain combines TRBV9 with TRBJ2-1; D is unresolved. V lost 4 bases, J lost 6 bases, and 17 bases lay in between. The CDR3 contains 15 residues. Germline assignment: CDR1 SGDLS and CDR2 YYNGEE. For the CDR3, the DNA is TGTGCCAGCAGCTTAGGGCCGCCCCAAAGCAATGAGCAGTTCTTC. Amino acids: CASSLGPPQSNEQFF.

CDR3 in amino acids: CASSFSGYEQYF. The CDR3 nucleotides read TGTGCCAGCAGTTTTAGTGGCTACGAGCAGTACTTC. This rearrangement joins TRBV12-3 or TRBV12-4 to TRBJ2-7; the D is unclear. The V end was cut by 3 bases, the J end by 3 bases, with 6 bases between. The CDR3 sequence is 12 residues long.

J is TRBJ1-6 and V is TRBV4-1, with TRBD1 as a possible D gene (6 bases). The CDR3 has 17 residues. Trimming left V 4 bases short and J 5 bases short, with 18 bases between. Germline V gene sequence: CDR1 MGHRA, CDR2 YSYEKL. DNA for the CDR3: TGCGCCAGCAGCCTCCAGACCGGGGGGCCAAATAATTCACCCCTCCACTTT. It yields the protein CASSLQTGGPNNSPLHF.

The V call is TRBV21-1, the J call TRBJ2-7; TRBD2 is the table's D call, not checked against the DNA. TRBV21-1 is flagged as a pseudogene. The CDR3 extends over 14 amino acids. The CDR3 loop reads CASAPTTLPYEQYV. The DNA for the CDR3 is TGTGCCAGCGCGCCGACTACCCTCCCCTACGAGCAGTACGTC.

The V call is TRBV7-6, the J call TRBJ2-5, with TRBD1 identical over 8 bases. Germline loops: CDR1 SGHVS, CDR2 FNYEAQ. The ends lost 0 bases at V and 1 base at J; junction bases unmatched: 4. This CDR3 region has 16 residues. CDR3 DNA: TGTGCCAGCAGCTTAGCCCCCCAGGGGGCCCAAGAGACCCAGTACTTC. It is translated as CASSLAPQGAQETQYF.

The rearrangement joins TRBV18 to TRBJ2-5, with TRBD1 matching over 8 bases. The V gene's germline CDR1 is KGHSH and CDR2 LQKENI. The CDR3 has 15 residues. The junction had 5 bases not matched to a gene; V was cut back by 1 base and J by 4 bases. The CDR3 sequence is CASSPRAGGAETQYF. DNA of the CDR3: TGTGCCAGCTCACCACGGGCAGGGGGCGCAGAGACCCAGTACTTC. Together with reference TRBV18 and TRBJ2-5, the CDR3 gives the full variable domain: NAGVMQNPRHLVRRRGQEARLRCSPMKGHSHVYWYRQLPEEGLKFMVYLQKENIIDESGMPKERFSAEFPKEGPSILRIQQVVRGDSAAYFCASSPRAGGAETQYFGPGTRLLVL.

This rearrangement joins TRBV27 to TRBJ1-6, with TRBD1 matching over 8 bases. Germline lookup yields CDR1 MNHEY and CDR2 SMNVEV (reference sequence). This CDR3 has 14 amino acids. J gave up 10 bases and V 5 bases, and 7 bases lay outside the gene matches. CDR3 DNA sequence: TGTGCCAGCAGTGAATCAGGGGGCGCCTCACCCCTCCACTTT. Residues: CASSESGGASPLHF.

The V call is TRBV20-1, the J call TRBJ2-5; no reliable D call. Germline CDR1 reads DFQATT; CDR2 reads SNEGSKA (reference sequence). V lost 6 bases and J 5 bases, leaving 4 bases between the germline ends. The CDR3 loop spans 9 amino acids. CDR3 sequence reads: CSAGETQYF. In nucleotides, the CDR3 is TGCAGTGCCGGGGAGACCCAGTACTTC.

The rearrangement joins TRBV9 to TRBJ1-2; D is undetermined. This CDR3 comprises 14 residues. The germline V gene encodes CDR1 SGDLS and CDR2 YYNGEE. V was pared by 0 bases and J by 8 bases, with 14 bases between. The CDR3 DNA reads as TGTGCCAGCAGCGTAGATGGAGGGCTGCAGGGCTACACCTTC. This codes for CASSVDGGLQGYTF.

The chain employs TRBV28 and TRBJ2-7, with 12 bases that match TRBD1. The CDR3 is 14 residues long. In germline, CDR1 is MDHEN, CDR2 SYDVKM. Losses at the gene ends were 6 bases for V and 4 bases for J; bases not matched to a gene: 4. The CDR3 is CASRLGQGAYEQYV. The CDR3 region has the DNA TGTGCCAGCAGGCTGGGACAGGGGGCTTACGAGCAGTACGTC.